Below, 19 T cell receptor beta chains from the same sample are listed, as sequenced in a study of shared clonotypes between healthy human individuals. TCRdb's table, derived via immunoSEQ multiplex PCR, lists solely in-frame clones and lacks some. Here the sample spans millions of clones, more than 80% being singletons. Sequences were obtained from naive CD4+ T cells from PBMCs. Subset reported: CD45RA+ positively selected. The origin of the receptors is a man in his late teens or twenties in good health. Some clones in this sample may be carry-over from other donors' samples.

The chain uses TRBV28 and TRBJ2-5; D might be TRBD2 (5 bases). Germline lookup yields CDR1 MDHEN and CDR2 SYDVKM. The CDR3 contains 14 residues. The V end was cut by 6 bases, the J end by 5 bases, with 16 bases between. For the CDR3, the DNA is TGTGCCAGCAGCCCGACGGGATGGCGGGAGACCCAGTACTTC. Translating gives CASSPTGWRETQYF.

The rearrangement uses TRBV7-9 and TRBJ2-3, with 9 positions matching TRBD1. CDR1 is SEHNR and CDR2 is FQNEAQ in the germline V gene (reference sequence). The CDR3 extends over 16 amino acids. J was trimmed by 8 bases and V by 4 bases; bases with no gene match: 13. The CDR3 nucleotides are TGTGCCAGCAGCTCGAGCTCCGGGACAGGGTCGAGTACGCAGTATTTT. The encoded protein is CASSSSSGTGSSTQYF.

The chain couples TRBV15 to TRBJ1-4, with D unresolved. Deletions cut 0 bases from V and 8 bases from J, with 13 bases between. The CDR3 is 15 residues long. In germline, CDR1 is LNHNV, CDR2 YYDKDF (reference sequence). Here the CDR3 DNA reads TGTGCCACCAGCAGAGATATTTCGAGGTGGGAAAAACTGTTTTTT. Translation gives CATSRDISRWEKLFF. Full variable domain (missing parts from reference TRBV15 and TRBJ1-4): DAMVIQNPRYQVTQFGKPVTLSCSQTLNHNVMYWYQQKSSQAPKLLFHYYDKDFNNEADTPDNFQSRRPNTSFCFLDIRSPGLGDTAMYLCATSRDISRWEKLFFGSGTQLSVL.

This clone was picked up one time. The V call is TRBV2, the J call TRBJ2-4; no definite D call. This CDR3 has 14 amino acids. V shed 4 bases and J shed 3 bases, with 10 bases lying between them. Germline V lookup: CDR1 SNHLY, CDR2 FYNNEI. CDR3 DNA: TGTGCCAGCAGTGTGGGCCAAGTCAAAAACATTCAGTACTTC. Translating it yields CASSVGQVKNIQYF.

The genes are TRBV6-6 and TRBJ1-5; D is undetermined. Between the trimmed V and J ends, which lost 4 bases and 8 bases, there was a span of 9 bases. Germline lookup yields CDR1 MNHNY and CDR2 SVGAGI (reference sequence). This CDR3 has 12 amino acids. The CDR3 nucleotides read TGTGCCAGCAGTTTGCAGAGGGAGCCCCAGCATTTT. It specifies CASSLQREPQHF.

The chain employs TRBV27 and TRBJ1-1; the D is unclear. This CDR3 is 13 amino acids long. The V gene lost 6 bases and the J gene lost 1 base, with 9 bases spanning the gap. Germline values: CDR1 MNHEY, CDR2 SMNVEV (reference sequence). The CDR3: CASRVWGNTEAFF. CDR3 sequence (DNA): TGTGCCAGCAGGGTCTGGGGGAACACTGAAGCTTTCTTT.

The CDR3 DNA is TGCAGCGTTGCGTATGGGACTAGCGGAACCTACGAGCAGTACTTC. Encoded protein: CSVAYGTSGTYEQYF. V gene TRBV29-1 combines with J gene TRBJ2-7, with 11 bases aligning to TRBD2. CDR3 length: 15 amino acids. The germline V gene encodes CDR1 SQVTM and CDR2 ANQGSEA. V lost 4 bases and J lost 2; bases outside the gene matches: 7.

The table lists this clone with a count of one. V and J are TRBV28 and TRBJ2-1, with TRBD2 matching over 16 bases. The V and J ends lost 3 bases and 1 base, in that order; junction bases with no gene match: 3. Germline CDR1 reads MDHEN; CDR2 reads SYDVKM. CDR3 length: 18 residues. CDR3 protein: CASSFGTSGRGSYNEQFF. The CDR3 DNA reads TGTGCCAGCAGTTTTGGGACTAGCGGGAGGGGGTCCTACAATGAGCAGTTCTTC.

This clone was detected a few times. In the same sample, other DNA sequences code for this CDR3. The chain has TRBV7-2 and TRBJ1-2; 10 nucleotides line up with TRBD1. The CDR3 runs 13 residues. V was clipped by 4 bases and J by 5 bases; unmatched bases: 1. Germline loops: CDR1 SGHTA, CDR2 FQGNSA. CDR3 sequence (DNA): TGTGCCAGCAGCTCGGGACAGGGGTATGGCTACACCTTC. Its translation: CASSSGQGYGYTF.

The chain is built from TRBV28 and TRBJ2-5; D is possibly TRBD1 (6 bases). The germline V gene encodes CDR1 MDHEN and CDR2 SYDVKM. The CDR3 consists of 14 residues. Trimming removed 5 bases from V and 2 bases from J, with 12 bases in between. This CDR3 reads CASSPIRGQETQYF. CDR3 DNA sequence: TGTGCCAGCAGTCCTATAAGGGGGCAAGAGACCCAGTACTTC.

The J gene is TRBJ2-7, the V gene TRBV7-8, with 11 bases identical to TRBD2. CDR3 length equals 19 residues. The germline CDR1 and CDR2 sequences are SGHVS and FQNEAQ. The junction had 14 bases not matched to a gene; V was cut back by 2 bases and J by 2 bases. The CDR3 protein is CASSLRTGTSGGTAYEQYF. The CDR3 bases are TGTGCCAGCAGCTTAAGGACCGGGACTAGCGGTGGGACGGCCTACGAGCAGTACTTC.

V gene TRBV5-1 combines with J gene TRBJ1-3; D perhaps matches TRBD1 (5 bases). Germline CDR1 SGHRS, CDR2 YFSETQ. The V end lost 0 bases, the J end lost 0 bases, and 13 bases lay between the germline ends. The CDR3 consists of 17 residues. This CDR3 is CASSLVAGQSSGNTIYF. The CDR3 DNA follows: TGCGCCAGCAGCTTGGTGGCAGGGCAGTCCTCTGGAAACACCATATATTTT.

The chain couples TRBV4-3 to TRBJ2-7, with D unresolved. Between the trimmed V and J ends, which lost 1 base and 1 base, there was a span of 11 bases. The CDR3 sequence is 15 residues long. The germline CDR1 and CDR2 sequences are LGHNA and YSLEER. CDR3: CASSQADGWSYEQYF. The CDR3 DNA reads TGCGCCAGCAGCCAAGCCGACGGGTGGTCCTACGAGCAGTACTTC.

The chain combines TRBV6-6 with TRBJ2-3, with D hard to call. V lost 8 bases, J lost 1 base, and 13 bases lay in between. Germline CDR1 MNHNY, CDR2 SVGAGI (reference sequence). This CDR3 has 14 amino acids. DNA of the CDR3: TGTGCCAGCCGTACTGAGCCGGGCACAGATACGCAGTATTTT. Its protein product is CASRTEPGTDTQYF.

V gene TRBV6-1 combines with J gene TRBJ1-1; tentatively, D is TRBD1 (5 bases). With 4 bases removed from V and 4 bases from J, the gap between germline ends came to 10 bases. From germline, CDR1 is MNHNS and CDR2 SASEGT. The length of the CDR3 is 13 residues. In DNA form, the CDR3 reads TGTGCCAGCAGTGTAACGGACACCACTGAAGCTTTCTTT. This translates into CASSVTDTTEAFF.

The CDR3 nucleotides read TGTGCCAGCTTGACTTTAACCCAAGAGACCCAGTACTTC. This sequence encodes CASLTLTQETQYF. V is TRBV6-6 and J is TRBJ2-5; D gene unclear. V was trimmed by 8 bases and J by 1 base, leaving 11 bases between them. The germline gives CDR1 MNHNY, CDR2 SVGAGI (reference sequence). This CDR3 comprises 13 residues.

The CDR3 spells CASSEAGAGAKNIQYF. The CDR3 region has the DNA TGTGCCAGCAGTGAAGCGGGGGCGGGGGCCAAAAACATTCAGTACTTC. The V call is TRBV2, the J call TRBJ2-4; D assignment may be TRBD1 or TRBD2 (6 bases each). V was trimmed by 0 bases and J by 1 base, leaving 10 bases between them. This CDR3 comprises 16 residues. CDR1 is SNHLY, CDR2 FYNNEI, per germline.

About this clone: The sample holds other DNA sequences that translate to the same CDR3. The chain recombines TRBV20-1 with TRBJ2-7; tentative D call: TRBD1 (6 bases). The germline gives CDR1 DFQATT, CDR2 SNEGSKA (reference sequence). V was shortened by 5 bases and J by 3 bases, with 8 bases between the two germline ends. There are 11 residues in the CDR3. The DNA for the CDR3 is TGCAGTGCTGACAGGAACTACGAGCAGTACTTC. Translating gives CSADRNYEQYF.

This clone was seen only a few times. The sample holds other DNA sequences that translate to the same CDR3. The chain carries TRBV30 and TRBJ1-1, with unresolved D. The CDR3 runs 11 residues. CDR1 GTSNPN and CDR2 SVGIG come from the germline V gene (reference sequence). Trimming cost V 0 bases and J 2 bases, with 1 base left between them. The CDR3 bases are TGTGCCTGGAGTGTAAACACTGAAGCTTTCTTT. This encodes CAWSVNTEAFF. Complete variable domain (other parts from reference TRBV30 and TRBJ1-1): SQTIHQWPATLVQPVGSPLSLECTVEGTSNPNLYWYRQAAGRGLQLLFYSVGIGQISSEVPQNLSASRPQDRQFILSSKKLLLSDSGFYLCAWSVNTEAFFGQGTRLTVV.